One and the same sample provided the 24 T cell receptor beta chains below, sequenced in a study of blood T cell repertoires in COVID-19. Sequenced by immunoSEQ multiplex PCR; TCRdb stores in-frame clones only, minus some. In the table there are roughly 25,000 clones, roughly 90% of which are singletons. The sample was peripheral blood. Every receptor here comes from a human donor in a cohort sampled during active COVID-19.

This sequence joins TRBV28 and TRBJ1-5; D is undetermined. The V end was cut by 9 bases, the J end by 0 bases, with 9 bases between. Germline-derived CDR1 and CDR2 are MDHEN and SYDVKM. The CDR3 sequence is 13 residues long. CDR3 sequence (DNA): TGTGCCAGTGGTGGGCTTAGCAATCAGCCCCAGCATTTT. Encoded protein: CASGGLSNQPQHF.

This sequence joins TRBV9 and TRBJ2-3; tentative D call: TRBD2 (7 bases). The germline V and J ends were trimmed by 0 bases and 5 bases, with 13 bases remaining between them. The germline V gene has CDR1 SGDLS and CDR2 YYNGEE. The CDR3 consists of 15 residues. CDR3 sequence reads: CASSVEGGGGDTQYF. The CDR3 DNA follows: TGTGCCAGCAGCGTAGAGGGGGGAGGGGGAGATACGCAGTATTTT.

The chain is built from TRBV2 and TRBJ2-5, with 8 bases identical to TRBD2. The V and J ends lost 6 bases and 5 bases, in that order; junction bases with no gene match: 11. The CDR3 is 15 residues long. Germline V gene sequence: CDR1 SNHLY, CDR2 FYNNEI. The CDR3 region has the DNA TGTGCCAGCAGCATAGCTAGCGGGTCGGGGGAGACCCAGTACTTC. It codes for CASSIASGSGETQYF.

The gene calls are TRBV6-5 and TRBJ1-4; D gene uncertain. The V end was cut by 0 bases, the J end by 4 bases, with 9 bases between. The germline V gene has CDR1 MNHEY and CDR2 SVGAGI. This CDR3 spans 15 amino acids. The CDR3, as DNA: TGTGCCAGCAGTTACTCGTGGTCGGGTAATGAAAAACTGTTTTTT. Protein sequence: CASSYSWSGNEKLFF.

V gene TRBV6-5 combines with J gene TRBJ2-5, with D maybe TRBD1 (5 bases). V lost 4 bases to trimming and J lost 1 base, with 13 bases between them. The CDR3 covers 15 residues. From germline, CDR1 is MNHEY and CDR2 SVGAGI. Here the CDR3 DNA reads TGTGCCAGCAGTTGGCAGGGTTGGGCCCAAGAGACCCAGTACTTC. Its translation is CASSWQGWAQETQYF.

This chain joins TRBV28 and TRBJ2-3; 11 bases agree with TRBD1. Germline CDR1 MDHEN, CDR2 SYDVKM. This CDR3 comprises 14 residues. Trimming at V came to 6 bases and at J to 7 bases, leaving 6 bases not matched to a gene. CDR3 protein: CASSRDRGLNTQYF. CDR3 DNA: TGTGCCAGCAGCAGGGACAGGGGGTTGAATACGCAGTATTTT. The full variable domain, completed using reference TRBV28 and TRBJ2-3, is DVKVTQSSRYLVKRTGEKVFLECVQDMDHENMFWYRQDPGLGLRLIYFSYDVKMKEKGDIPEGYSVSREKKERFSLILESASTNQTSMYLCASSRDRGLNTQYFGPGTRLTVL.

This rearrangement joins TRBV6-5 to TRBJ1-4; D possibly corresponds to TRBD1 (6 bases). V was pared by 8 bases and J by 8 bases, with 15 bases between. The CDR3 consists of 13 residues. Germline-derived CDR1 and CDR2 are MNHEY and SVGAGI. This CDR3 is CASQLSDREKLFF. CDR3 sequence (DNA): TGTGCCAGCCAATTATCGGACAGAGAAAAACTGTTTTTT.

The chain links TRBV3-1 (or the pseudogene TRBV3-2) to TRBJ1-4; the match to TRBD1 covers 7 bases. The V gene's germline CDR1 is LGHDT and CDR2 YNNKEL (reference sequence). The V gene end was trimmed by 0 bases and the J gene end by 3 bases; junction bases not matched to a gene: 10. This CDR3 region has 18 residues. The CDR3 nucleotides are TGTGCCAGCAGCCAAGAAGCAGGGGGGTCCGGGCCTAATGAAAAACTGTTTTTT. Translated, it gives CASSQEAGGSGPNEKLFF.

This clone was recorded once. The J gene is TRBJ2-3, the V gene TRBV5-1; D may be TRBD1 (7 bases). V was cut by 5 bases and J by 0 bases, with 13 bases left in between. CDR3 length: 15 residues. CDR1 is SGHRS and CDR2 is YFSETQ in the germline V gene. CDR3 DNA: TGCGCCAGCAGTCCAGGGGGGCGGAGCACAGATACGCAGTATTTT. Residues: CASSPGGRSTDTQYF.

The chain is built from TRBV13 and TRBJ2-2; TRBD1 agrees at 7 bases. This CDR3 has 15 amino acids. CDR1 PRHDT and CDR2 FYEKMQ come from the germline V gene (reference sequence). J gave up 5 bases and V 6 bases, and 9 bases lay outside the gene matches. The CDR3 loop reads CASRRGGGRTGELFF. The CDR3 DNA reads TGTGCCAGCAGAAGAGGGGGCGGGCGGACCGGGGAGCTGTTTTTT.

J is TRBJ2-3 and V is TRBV19; TRBD2 aligns across 10 bases. The CDR3 sequence is 16 residues long. The trim removed 4 bases at V and 2 bases at J, leaving 6 bases unmatched. Germline lookup yields CDR1 LNHDA and CDR2 SQIVND (reference sequence). CDR3 sequence reads: CASSKRGGENTDTQYF. The CDR3 nucleotides are TGTGCCAGTAGTAAGCGGGGGGGCGAAAACACAGATACGCAGTATTTT.

The V and J genes are TRBV5-1 and TRBJ1-4, with no clear D. This CDR3 is 15 amino acids long. The germline CDR1 and CDR2 sequences are SGHRS and YFSETQ. The ends were cut back, 0 bases at V and 7 bases at J, with 13 bases in the middle. CDR3 sequence: CASSLVSGEAEKLFF. CDR3 bases: TGCGCCAGCAGCTTGGTGTCCGGGGAGGCTGAAAAACTGTTTTTT.

The chain has TRBV28 and TRBJ2-4, with D tentatively TRBD2 (6 bases). Germline loops: CDR1 MDHEN, CDR2 SYDVKM. Between the trimmed V and J ends, which lost 5 bases and 2 bases, there was a span of 19 bases. CDR3 size: 17 residues. CDR3 bases: TGTGCCAGCAGTCCCCCGTGGGGCGGGGCCCCCAAAAACATTCAGTACTTC. Amino acids: CASSPPWGGAPKNIQYF. The whole variable domain, filled in from reference TRBV28 and TRBJ2-4, reads DVKVTQSSRYLVKRTGEKVFLECVQDMDHENMFWYRQDPGLGLRLIYFSYDVKMKEKGDIPEGYSVSREKKERFSLILESASTNQTSMYLCASSPPWGGAPKNIQYFGAGTRLSVL.

The chain couples TRBV27 to TRBJ2-2, with D maybe TRBD2 (5 bases). Trimming shortened V by 5 bases and J by 5 bases, and 12 bases separated the two germline ends. The CDR3 covers 14 residues. CDR1 is MNHEY, CDR2 SMNVEV, per germline (reference sequence). DNA for the CDR3: TGTGCCAGCAGTCGGCTAGCTGGGACCGGGGAGCTGTTTTTT. This translates into CASSRLAGTGELFF.

The chain couples TRBV7-6 to TRBJ1-6; 8 positions match TRBD1. The CDR3 sequence is 14 residues long. Trimming took 5 bases from V and 8 from J; bases not matched to a gene: 5. CDR1 and CDR2 from the germline V gene are SGHVS and FNYEAQ. CDR3 region: CASSRTGSDSPLHF. The CDR3 DNA reads TGTGCCAGCAGCCGGACAGGGTCGGATTCACCCCTCCACTTT.

The chain combines TRBV28 with TRBJ1-4; D gene uncertain. The CDR3 is 15 amino acids. Germline V CDR1 and CDR2: MDHEN, SYDVKM. Trimming removed 4 bases from V and 0 bases from J, with 9 bases in between. In DNA, the CDR3 is TGTGCCAGCAGTTCGGGGTTTGCAACTAATGAAAAACTGTTTTTT. Translating gives CASSSGFATNEKLFF.

This clone has only one observation. The V and J genes are TRBV28 and TRBJ2-5; TRBD1 matches 10 bases. From germline, CDR1 is MDHEN and CDR2 SYDVKM. The J segment lost 5 bases and the V segment lost 6 bases, leaving 9 bases of the junction unmatched. The CDR3 runs 15 residues. The CDR3 nucleotides read TGTGCCAGCAGCCGGACAGGGGGACGGTCGGAGACCCAGTACTTC. It yields the protein CASSRTGGRSETQYF.

V gene TRBV4-1 combines with J gene TRBJ1-3; D not certain. CDR3 size: 13 residues. Germline V lookup: CDR1 MGHRA, CDR2 YSYEKL. Trimming cost V 1 base and J 3 bases, with 4 bases left between them. The CDR3 protein is CASSQGLGNTIYF. The CDR3 bases are TGCGCCAGCAGCCAAGGTCTTGGAAACACCATATATTTT.

The chain carries TRBV4-2 and TRBJ1-1; D is unclear. V was cut by 0 bases and J by 2 bases, with 10 bases left in between. The germline CDR1 and CDR2 sequences are LGHNA and YNFKEQ. The CDR3 contains 15 residues. CDR3 nucleotides: TGTGCCAGCAGCCAAGATTTAGCCGCAAACACTGAAGCTTTCTTT. Protein: CASSQDLAANTEAFF.

This chain joins TRBV4-1 and TRBJ2-3, with TRBD2 matching over 10 bases. V lost 10 bases to trimming and J lost 4 bases; unmatched junction nucleotides: 17. Germline V gene sequence: CDR1 MGHRA, CDR2 YSYEKL. The CDR3 contains 17 residues. The CDR3 reads CATGLAGARGSADTQYF. The CDR3 region has the DNA TGCGCCACCGGGCTAGCGGGGGCAAGGGGGTCAGCAGATACGCAGTATTTT.

The chain joins TRBV28 to TRBJ1-2, with 8 bases aligning to TRBD1. V lost 0 bases, J lost 5 bases, and 2 bases stayed unmatched. The CDR3 covers 14 residues. Germline V gives CDR1 MDHEN, CDR2 SYDVKM. CDR3 sequence reads: CASSLWTGEYGYTF. CDR3 sequence (DNA): TGTGCCAGCAGTTTATGGACAGGGGAGTATGGCTACACCTTC.

This chain uses TRBV5-1 with TRBJ1-2, with 7 bases lining up with TRBD1. The CDR3 is 14 amino acids. The ends lost 4 bases at V and 8 bases at J; junction bases unmatched: 11. Per the germline V gene, CDR1 is SGHRS and CDR2 is YFSETQ. CDR3 coding DNA: TGCGCCAGCAGCGGACCACAGGGGCTCTTCGGCTACACCTTC. This translates into CASSGPQGLFGYTF.

The rearrangement links TRBV6-6 to TRBJ1-3; the D gene is possibly TRBD1 (6 bases). Trimming left V 6 bases short and J 2 bases short, with 11 bases between. CDR3 length equals 14 residues. Germline lookup yields CDR1 MNHNY and CDR2 SVGAGI (reference sequence). The CDR3, as DNA: TGTGCCAGCAGCCCTCCAGGGGCTGGAAACACCATATATTTT. This translates into CASSPPGAGNTIYF.

CDR3 sequence (DNA): TGTGCCAGCTCGCCCGGGACAGTATACGAGCAGTACGTC. Translated: CASSPGTVYEQYV. The chain recombines TRBV18 with TRBJ2-7; the match to TRBD1 covers 7 bases. The CDR3 contains 13 residues. CDR1 KGHSH and CDR2 LQKENI come from the germline V gene. Trimming cost V 6 bases and J 4 bases; bases outside gene matches: 6.